The 16 T cell receptor beta chains below come from one sample, sequenced in a study of T cell responses to AZD1222 COVID-19 vaccine. Some clones are missing from TCRdb's copy, which holds only in-frame ones; the method was immunoSEQ multiplex PCR. The sample gives 150,000 to 250,000 clones, approximately 90% of which show up once; 3% to 3.5% is in the top ten. The starting material was peripheral blood, obtained 28 days after the second AZD1222 dose. These receptors were obtained from an adult who received the AZD1222 COVID-19 vaccine.

The chain uses TRBV19 and TRBJ2-7; 10 bases are shared with TRBD1. The CDR3 is 15 amino acids. Trimming removed 2 bases from V and 1 base from J; junction bases left unmatched: 2. Germline lookup yields CDR1 LNHDA and CDR2 SQIVND (reference sequence). In nucleotides, the CDR3 is TGTGCCAGTAGTATACCGGGACAGGGGTCCTACGAGCAGTACTTC. This gives the protein CASSIPGQGSYEQYF.

The rearrangement joins TRBV7-6 to TRBJ2-3, with D possibly TRBD1 on 5 matching bases. Deletions cut 1 base from V and 6 bases from J, with 11 bases between. There are 14 residues in the CDR3. Germline values: CDR1 SGHVS, CDR2 FNYEAQ. The CDR3 is CASSLGLPGDTQYF. The CDR3 nucleotides are TGTGCCAGCAGCTTAGGACTCCCAGGGGATACGCAGTATTTT.

V is TRBV28 and J is TRBJ2-7; maybe TRBD2 (5 bases). V lost 6 bases and J 0 bases, leaving 12 bases between the germline ends. The CDR3 length is 14 residues. From germline, CDR1 is MDHEN and CDR2 SYDVKM. The CDR3 nucleotides are TGTGCCAGCAGCCGGACTGGGAGCTCCTACGAGCAGTACTTC. Translation: CASSRTGSSYEQYF.

The CDR3, as DNA: TGTGCCAGCAGTCAAACAGGGTACAATGAGCAGTTCTTC. This translates into CASSQTGYNEQFF. The gene calls are TRBV6-2 or TRBV6-3 and TRBJ2-1; TRBD1 might be the D (6 bases). The CDR3 is 13 amino acids. Germline V CDR1 and CDR2: MNHEY, SVGEGT. Trimming cost V 5 bases and J 4 bases, with 9 bases left between them.

The chain uses TRBV19 and TRBJ1-1; the D gene is possibly TRBD1 (6 bases). Germline-derived CDR1 and CDR2 are LNHDA and SQIVND (reference sequence). The CDR3 is made up of 14 amino acids. The V end was cut by 7 bases, the J end by 4 bases, with 16 bases between. In DNA, the CDR3 is TGTGCCAGTACCCCGGACAGTTTGATCACTGAAGCTTTCTTT. Translation: CASTPDSLITEAFF.

This chain links TRBV7-2 with TRBJ2-7; 8 bases match TRBD1. V lost 5 bases and J lost 0; bases outside the gene matches: 9. The germline gives CDR1 SGHTA, CDR2 FQGNSA. The CDR3 has 16 residues. The DNA for the CDR3 is TGTGCCAGCAGCGGGCGACAGGGGACCAGCTCCTACGAGCAGTACTTC. Translation: CASSGRQGTSSYEQYF.

The genes are TRBV30 and TRBJ1-1, with 8 bases lining up with TRBD1. The CDR3 spans 13 residues. Germline CDR1 and CDR2: GTSNPN and SVGIG (reference sequence). Trimming took 3 bases from V and 4 from J; bases not matched to a gene: 4. DNA of the CDR3: TGTGCCTGGAGCCAGGGGGCCGGCACTGAAGCTTTCTTT. It is translated as CAWSQGAGTEAFF.

The V gene is TRBV14, the J gene TRBJ2-2; D is possibly TRBD2 (6 bases). Per germline, CDR1 SGHDN and CDR2 FVKESK. The V gene lost 4 bases and the J gene lost 2 bases, with 11 bases spanning the gap. The CDR3 runs 15 residues. The CDR3 coding sequence is TGTGCCAGCAGCCGGACTAATCGAAACACCGGGGAGCTGTTTTTT. This encodes CASSRTNRNTGELFF.

This clone was recorded once. The J gene is TRBJ2-1, the V gene TRBV5-4; no definite D call. The CDR3 sequence is 16 residues long. The V end was cut by 2 bases, the J end by 3 bases, with 15 bases between. Germline V gene data show CDR1 as SGHNT and CDR2 as YYREEE (reference sequence). CDR3 nucleotide sequence: TGTGCCAGCAGCTTTCGGCGGAATCCAGTCTACAATGAGCAGTTCTTC. It yields the protein CASSFRRNPVYNEQFF.

V usage is TRBV4-2 and J usage is TRBJ2-1; D may correspond to TRBD1 or TRBD2 (5 bases each). The CDR3 extends over 17 amino acids. The V and J ends lost 1 base and 0 bases respectively, with 13 bases between them. Per germline, CDR1 LGHNA and CDR2 YNFKEQ. DNA for the CDR3: TGTGCCAGCAGCCAAGGACGGGGCTTGAGCTCCTACAATGAGCAGTTCTTC. Amino acid sequence: CASSQGRGLSSYNEQFF.

This rearrangement joins TRBV12-3 or TRBV12-4 to TRBJ2-1; tentatively, D is TRBD2 (6 bases). V shed 6 bases and J shed 10 bases, with 13 bases lying between them. The CDR3 runs to 12 residues. CDR3 nucleotides: TGTGCCAGCAGCGCGACTAGTAACGAGCAGTTCTTC. Encoded protein: CASSATSNEQFF.

The rearrangement uses TRBV19 and TRBJ1-1; D is unclear. Germline CDR1 and CDR2: LNHDA and SQIVND (reference sequence). With 7 bases removed from V and 4 bases from J, the gap between germline ends came to 10 bases. The CDR3 runs 12 residues. CDR3 in DNA: TGTGCCAGTAAGCAGGTAGGCACTGAAGCTTTCTTT. Translated, it gives CASKQVGTEAFF.

The chain recombines TRBV5-1 with TRBJ2-3, with 9 bases aligning to TRBD2. CDR3 length: 18 residues. The V segment lost 2 bases and the J segment 2 bases; nucleotides outside the gene matches: 12. From germline, CDR1 is SGHRS and CDR2 YFSETQ. The DNA for the CDR3 is TGCGCCAGCAGCTTAGCTAGCGCGGGAGGGTCCTACACAGATACGCAGTATTTT. Translating gives CASSLASAGGSYTDTQYF. The full variable domain, in which reference TRBV5-1 and TRBJ2-3 provide the parts outside the CDR3, is KAGVTQTPRYLIKTRGQQVTLSCSPISGHRSVSWYQQTPGQGLQFLFEYFSETQRNKGNFPGRFSGRQFSNSRSEMNVSTLELGDSALYLCASSLASAGGSYTDTQYFGPGTRLTVL.

V gene TRBV11-3 combines with J gene TRBJ2-5; no firm D call. The CDR3 is 14 amino acids. Germline V gene lookup returns CDR1 SGHNT and CDR2 YENEEA. Trimming cost V 1 base and J 5 bases, with 11 bases left between them. CDR3 protein: CASSLGPPPETQYF. The CDR3 nucleotides are TGTGCCAGCAGCTTAGGGCCCCCACCGGAGACCCAGTACTTC.

This clone came up once. The CDR3 DNA reads TGTGCCAGCAGCCCCTTAGGAGCGGGAGGGTCGGCCGGGGAGCTGTTTTTT. Amino acids: CASSPLGAGGSAGELFF. The chain couples TRBV11-2 to TRBJ2-2; 10 bases fit TRBD2. The CDR3 length is 17 residues. The J segment lost 6 bases and the V segment lost 5 bases, leaving 12 bases of the junction unmatched. CDR1 is SGHAT and CDR2 is FQNNGV in the germline V gene. The whole variable domain, remainder taken from reference TRBV11-2 and TRBJ2-2, is EAGVAQSPRYKIIEKRQSVAFWCNPISGHATLYWYQQILGQGPKLLIQFQNNGVVDDSQLPKDRFSAERLKGVDSTLKIQPAKLEDSAVYLCASSPLGAGGSAGELFFGEGSRLTVL.

The chain has TRBV11-3 and TRBJ1-3; D is perhaps TRBD1 (6 bases). Germline V gives CDR1 SGHNT, CDR2 YENEEA. The CDR3 is 13 amino acids. Trimming removed 4 bases at V and 2 bases at J, with 6 bases between. In DNA form, the CDR3 reads TGTGCCAGCAGCTCAGGGGCTGGAAACACCATATATTTT. Protein sequence: CASSSGAGNTIYF.